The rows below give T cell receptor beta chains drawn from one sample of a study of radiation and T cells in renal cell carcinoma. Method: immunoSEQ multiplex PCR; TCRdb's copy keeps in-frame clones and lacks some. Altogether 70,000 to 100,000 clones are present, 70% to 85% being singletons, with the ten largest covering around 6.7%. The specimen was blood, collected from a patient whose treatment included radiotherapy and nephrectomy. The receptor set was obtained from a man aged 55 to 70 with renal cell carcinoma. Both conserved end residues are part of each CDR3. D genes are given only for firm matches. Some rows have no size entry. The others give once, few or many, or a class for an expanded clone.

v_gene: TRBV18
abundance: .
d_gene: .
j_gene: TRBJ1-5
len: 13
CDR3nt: TGTGCCAGCTCCCCGGACTACGATCAGCCCCAGCATTTT
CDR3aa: CASSPDYDQPQHF

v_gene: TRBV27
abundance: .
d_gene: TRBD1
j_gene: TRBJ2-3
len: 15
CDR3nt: TGTGCCAGCAGTCCACGACAGGGGAGCACAGATACGCAGTATTTT
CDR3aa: CASSPRQGSTDTQYF

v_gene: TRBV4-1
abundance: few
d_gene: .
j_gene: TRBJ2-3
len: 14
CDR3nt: TGCGCCAGCAGCCAAGTTAGGCAGAATGCAATCGGGTATTTT
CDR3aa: CASSQVRQNAIGYF

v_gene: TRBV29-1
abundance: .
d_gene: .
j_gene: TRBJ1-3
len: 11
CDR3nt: TGCAGCGTTGACGCTGGAAACACCATATATTTT
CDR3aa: CSVDAGNTIYF

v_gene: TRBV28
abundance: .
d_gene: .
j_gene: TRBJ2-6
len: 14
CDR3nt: TGTGCCAGCAGTTGGGACTCTGGGGCCAACGTCCTGACTTTC
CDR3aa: CASSWDSGANVLTF

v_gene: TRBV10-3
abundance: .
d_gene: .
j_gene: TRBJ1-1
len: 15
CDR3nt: TGTGCCATCAGTGAGTCGCTAGGTGGTCGGTCTGAAGCTTTCTTT
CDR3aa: CAISESLGGRSEAFF

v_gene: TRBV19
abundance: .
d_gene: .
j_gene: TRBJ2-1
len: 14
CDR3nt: TGTGCCAGTAGTATAGTAGCTAGGAACAATGAGCAGTTCTTC
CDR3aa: CASSIVARNNEQFF

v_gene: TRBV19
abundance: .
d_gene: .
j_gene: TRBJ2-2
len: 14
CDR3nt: TGTGCCAGTAGTATAGACAAGGGGTCCGGGGAGCTGTTTTTT
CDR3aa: CASSIDKGSGELFF

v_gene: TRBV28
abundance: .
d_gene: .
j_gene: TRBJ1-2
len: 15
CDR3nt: TGTGCCAGCAGTCTTGACGGACGGCTTAACTATGGCTACACCTTC
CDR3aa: CASSLDGRLNYGYTF

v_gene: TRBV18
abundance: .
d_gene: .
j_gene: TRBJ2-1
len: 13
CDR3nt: TGTGCCAGCTCACCTGGCTCACACAATGAGCAGTTCTTC
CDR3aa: CASSPGSHNEQFF

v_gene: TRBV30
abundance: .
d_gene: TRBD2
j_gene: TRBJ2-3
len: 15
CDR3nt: TGTGCCTGGAGCTTGGGACTAGCGGGCACAGATACGCAGTATTTT
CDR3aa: CAWSLGLAGTDTQYF

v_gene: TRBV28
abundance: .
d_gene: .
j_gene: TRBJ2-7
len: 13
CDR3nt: TGTGCCAGCAGAGGCCAGGGGATATACGAGCAGTACTTC
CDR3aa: CASRGQGIYEQYF

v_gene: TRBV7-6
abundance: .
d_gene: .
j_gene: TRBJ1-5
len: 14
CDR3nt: TGTGCCAGCAGCTTAAGGGGCCCTAATCAGCCCCAGCATTTT
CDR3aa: CASSLRGPNQPQHF

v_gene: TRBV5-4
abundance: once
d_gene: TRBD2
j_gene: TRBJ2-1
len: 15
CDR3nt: TGTGCCAGCAGCTTGGTGGCGGGAGGTTGGGGTGAGCAGTTCTTC
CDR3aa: CASSLVAGGWGEQFF

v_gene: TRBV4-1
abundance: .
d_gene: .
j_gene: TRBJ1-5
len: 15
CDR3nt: TGCGCCAGCAGCCCCTCTCAGGCAGGTTTTCAGCCCCAGCATTTT
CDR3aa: CASSPSQAGFQPQHF

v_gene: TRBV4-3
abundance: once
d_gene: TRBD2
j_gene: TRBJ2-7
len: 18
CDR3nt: TGCGCCAGCAGCCAAGAAGCTAGCGGGAGGGCTATCTCCTACGAGCAGTACTTC
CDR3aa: CASSQEASGRAISYEQYF

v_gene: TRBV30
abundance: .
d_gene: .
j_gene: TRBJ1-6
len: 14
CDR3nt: TGTGCCTGGAGGGGGGACATACGAAATTCACCCCTCCACTTT
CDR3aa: CAWRGDIRNSPLHF

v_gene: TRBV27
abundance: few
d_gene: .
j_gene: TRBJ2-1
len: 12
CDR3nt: TGTGCCAGCAGTTTGGGGCAGGGAAGGGAGTTCTTC
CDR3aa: CASSLGQGREFF

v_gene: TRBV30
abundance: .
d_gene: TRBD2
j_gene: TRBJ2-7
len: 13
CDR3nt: TGTGCCTGGAGTGTAACGAGCGGGAGCGAGCAGTACTTC
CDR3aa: CAWSVTSGSEQYF

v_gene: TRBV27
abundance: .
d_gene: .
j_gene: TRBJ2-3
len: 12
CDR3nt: TGTGCCAGCAGCGGACATTCAGATACGCAGTATTTT
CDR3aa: CASSGHSDTQYF

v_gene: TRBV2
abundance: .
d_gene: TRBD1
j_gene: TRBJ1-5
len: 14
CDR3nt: TGTGCCAGCAGTTCATCAGGGGGGCATCAGCCCCAGCATTTT
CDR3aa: CASSSSGGHQPQHF

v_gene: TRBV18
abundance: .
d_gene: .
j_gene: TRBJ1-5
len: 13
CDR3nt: TGTGCCAGCTCACCGGCAGACGATCAGCCCCAGCATTTT
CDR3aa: CASSPADDQPQHF

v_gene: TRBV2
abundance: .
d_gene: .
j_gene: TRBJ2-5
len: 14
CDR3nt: TGTGCCAGCATTCTACTAGTCAACCAAGAGACCCAGTACTTC
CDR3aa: CASILLVNQETQYF

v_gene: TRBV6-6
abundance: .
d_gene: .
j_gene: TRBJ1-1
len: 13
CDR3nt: TGTGCCAGCTCCACGGGGGGGAACACTGAAGCTTTCTTT
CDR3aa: CASSTGGNTEAFF

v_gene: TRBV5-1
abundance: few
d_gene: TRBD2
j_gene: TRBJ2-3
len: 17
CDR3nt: TGCGCCAGCAGCCCCCCGGTGAGGGCGGGGGGCACAGATACGCAGTATTTT
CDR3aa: CASSPPVRAGGTDTQYF

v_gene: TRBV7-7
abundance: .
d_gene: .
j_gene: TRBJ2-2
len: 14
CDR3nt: TGTGCCAGCAGCCCTATTCAAGGGGCCGGGGAGCTGTTTTTT
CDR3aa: CASSPIQGAGELFF

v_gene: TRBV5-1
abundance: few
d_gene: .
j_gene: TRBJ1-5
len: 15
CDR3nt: TGCGCCAGCAGCTTGGGGACCCCTGGCAATCAGCCCCAGCATTTT
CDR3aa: CASSLGTPGNQPQHF

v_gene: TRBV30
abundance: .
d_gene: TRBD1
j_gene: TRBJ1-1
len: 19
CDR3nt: TGTGCCTGGCGACAGGGGCGACTGCGTCTCCGGAGTTTGAACACTGAAGCTTTCTTT
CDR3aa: CAWRQGRLRLRSLNTEAFF

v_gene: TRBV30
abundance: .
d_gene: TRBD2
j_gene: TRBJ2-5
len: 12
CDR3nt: TGTGCCTGGACTAGCGGCCAAGAGACCCAGTACTTC
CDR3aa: CAWTSGQETQYF

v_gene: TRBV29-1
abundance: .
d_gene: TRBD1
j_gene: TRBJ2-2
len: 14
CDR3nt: TGCAGCGTTATCCGACAGGGTCCTACCGGGGAGCTGTTTTTT
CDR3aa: CSVIRQGPTGELFF

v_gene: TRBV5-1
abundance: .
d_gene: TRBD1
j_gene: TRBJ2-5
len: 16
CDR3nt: TGCGCCAGCAGCCCGGGGACAGTAATGCCCCAAGAGACCCAGTACTTC
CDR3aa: CASSPGTVMPQETQYF

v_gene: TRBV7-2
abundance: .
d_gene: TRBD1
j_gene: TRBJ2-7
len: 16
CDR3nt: TGTGCCAGCAGCCTGGGACAGTCGTCCCTGACCTACGAGCAGTACTTC
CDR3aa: CASSLGQSSLTYEQYF

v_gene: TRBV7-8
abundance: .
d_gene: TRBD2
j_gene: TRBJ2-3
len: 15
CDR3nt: TGTGCCAGCAGAAGAAGCGGGAGGCCCCAGGATACGCAGTATTTT
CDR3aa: CASRRSGRPQDTQYF

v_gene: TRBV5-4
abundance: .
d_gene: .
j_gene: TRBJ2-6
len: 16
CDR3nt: TGTGCCAGCAGCTTGGTCCGGCCCTCTGGGGCCAACGTCCTGACTTTC
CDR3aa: CASSLVRPSGANVLTF

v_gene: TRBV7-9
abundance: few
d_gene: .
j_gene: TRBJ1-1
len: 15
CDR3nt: TGTGCCAGCAGCTTAGGAGGGGCAGAGGGCACTGAAGCTTTCTTT
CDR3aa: CASSLGGAEGTEAFF

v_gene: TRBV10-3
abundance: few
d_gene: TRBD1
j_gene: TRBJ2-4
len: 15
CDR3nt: TGTGCCATCAGTGAGTCGGGACAGGGGGGAAACATTCAGTACTTC
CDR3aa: CAISESGQGGNIQYF

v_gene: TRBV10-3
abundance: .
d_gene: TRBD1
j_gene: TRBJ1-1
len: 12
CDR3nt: TGTGCCATCGGACAGGCACACACTGAAGCTTTCTTT
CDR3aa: CAIGQAHTEAFF

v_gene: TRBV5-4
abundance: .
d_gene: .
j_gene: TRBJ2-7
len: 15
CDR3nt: TGTGCCAGCAGCTTGGACATGTCAGCGGGCGGCGAGCAGTACTTC
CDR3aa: CASSLDMSAGGEQYF

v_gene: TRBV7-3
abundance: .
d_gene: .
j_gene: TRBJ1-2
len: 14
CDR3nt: TGTGCCAGCAGCTTTGGTGATTTTGGGGGGCCGTACACCTTC
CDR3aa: CASSFGDFGGPYTF

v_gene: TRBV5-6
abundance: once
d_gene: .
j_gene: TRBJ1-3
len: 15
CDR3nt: TGTGCCAGCAGCTGGGACTCTAGAGCTGGAAACACCATATATTTT
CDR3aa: CASSWDSRAGNTIYF

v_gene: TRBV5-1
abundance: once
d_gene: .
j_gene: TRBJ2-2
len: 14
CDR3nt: TGCGCCAGCAGCACCAGGACGGCCACCGGGGAGCTGTTTTTT
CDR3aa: CASSTRTATGELFF

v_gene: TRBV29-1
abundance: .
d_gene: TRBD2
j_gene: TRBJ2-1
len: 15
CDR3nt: TGCAGCGTTGGACCCCGGGCGGGAGCTAGCTATGAGCAGTTCTTC
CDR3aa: CSVGPRAGASYEQFF

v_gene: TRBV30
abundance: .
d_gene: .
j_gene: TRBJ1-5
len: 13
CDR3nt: TGTGCCTGGAGTCTCGGGGTTAATCAGCCCCAGCATTTT
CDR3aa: CAWSLGVNQPQHF

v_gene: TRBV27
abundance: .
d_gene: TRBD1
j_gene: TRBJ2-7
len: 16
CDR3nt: TGTGCCAGCGTGGGAATAACGGGACAGAAATCCTACGAGCAGTACTTC
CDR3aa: CASVGITGQKSYEQYF

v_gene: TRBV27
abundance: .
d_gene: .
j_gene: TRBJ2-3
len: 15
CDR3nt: TGTGCCAGCAGGCGCAACCTAGGCTATCCAGATACGCAGTATTTT
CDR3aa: CASRRNLGYPDTQYF

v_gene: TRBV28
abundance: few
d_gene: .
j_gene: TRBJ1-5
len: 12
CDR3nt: TGTGCCAGCAGTCTCCTCAATCAGCCCCAGCATTTT
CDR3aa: CASSLLNQPQHF

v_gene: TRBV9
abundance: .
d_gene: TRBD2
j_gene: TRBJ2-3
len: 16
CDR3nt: TGTGCCAGCAGCGTAGGAGCGGGAGTGAGCACAGATACGCAGTATTTT
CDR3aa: CASSVGAGVSTDTQYF

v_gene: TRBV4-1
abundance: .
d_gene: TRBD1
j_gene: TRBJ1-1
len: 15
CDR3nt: TGCGCCAGCAGCCCGGGACAGGGGCCAAACACTGAAGCTTTCTTT
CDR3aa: CASSPGQGPNTEAFF

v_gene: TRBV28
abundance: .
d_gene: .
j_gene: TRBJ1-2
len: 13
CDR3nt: TGTGCCAGCAGTTTGAACAACTACTATGGCTACACCTTC
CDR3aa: CASSLNNYYGYTF

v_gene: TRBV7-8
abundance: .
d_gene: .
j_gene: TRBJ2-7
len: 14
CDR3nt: TGTGCCAGCAGCATCGACAATGGCCCTTACGAGCAGTACTTC
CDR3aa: CASSIDNGPYEQYF

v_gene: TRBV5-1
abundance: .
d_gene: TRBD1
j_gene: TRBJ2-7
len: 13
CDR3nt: TGCGCCAGCAGCTGGACAGGGTACTACGAGCAGTACTTC
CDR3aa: CASSWTGYYEQYF

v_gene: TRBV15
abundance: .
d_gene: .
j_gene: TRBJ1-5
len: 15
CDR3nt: TGTGCCACCAGCAGAGATACAGGTAGCAATCAGCCCCAGCATTTT
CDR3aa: CATSRDTGSNQPQHF

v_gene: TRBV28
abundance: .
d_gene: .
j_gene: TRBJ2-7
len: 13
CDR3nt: TGTGCCAGCGGACCCCGCCCGGGGTACGAGCAGTACTTC
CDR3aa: CASGPRPGYEQYF

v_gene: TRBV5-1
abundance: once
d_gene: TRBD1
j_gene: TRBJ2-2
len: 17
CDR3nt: TGCGCCAGCAGCTTACGAACCGGACAGGGGGCTGGCGGGGAGCTGTTTTTT
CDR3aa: CASSLRTGQGAGGELFF

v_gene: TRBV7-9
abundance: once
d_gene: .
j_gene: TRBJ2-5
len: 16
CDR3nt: TGTGCCAGCAGCTTAGCGCCTAGCGGGCCCCACAGGGGCCAGTACTTC
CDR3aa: CASSLAPSGPHRGQYF

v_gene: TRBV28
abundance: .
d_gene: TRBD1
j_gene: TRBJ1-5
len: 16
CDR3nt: TGTGCCAGCAGACCGACAGGGATGGGGTCGAATCAGCCCCAGCATTTT
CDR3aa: CASRPTGMGSNQPQHF

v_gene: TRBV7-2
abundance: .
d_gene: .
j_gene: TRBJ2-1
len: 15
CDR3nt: TGTGCCAGCAGCTTAGGGACCGGCTCCTACAATGAGCAGTTCTTC
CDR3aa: CASSLGTGSYNEQFF

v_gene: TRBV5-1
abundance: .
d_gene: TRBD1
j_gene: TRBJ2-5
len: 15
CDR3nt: TGCGCCAGCAGCCTGGGTGACAGGGGGCGCGGACCCCAGTACTTC
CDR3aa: CASSLGDRGRGPQYF

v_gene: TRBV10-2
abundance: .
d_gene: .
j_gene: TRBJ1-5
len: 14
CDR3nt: TGCGCCAGCAGTGAACAGGGCTGGGATCAGCCCCAGCATTTT
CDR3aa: CASSEQGWDQPQHF

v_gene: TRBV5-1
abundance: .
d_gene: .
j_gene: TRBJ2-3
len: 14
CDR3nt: TGCGCCAGCAGCTTGACCTACGGAGGGGGTACGCAGTATTTT
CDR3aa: CASSLTYGGGTQYF